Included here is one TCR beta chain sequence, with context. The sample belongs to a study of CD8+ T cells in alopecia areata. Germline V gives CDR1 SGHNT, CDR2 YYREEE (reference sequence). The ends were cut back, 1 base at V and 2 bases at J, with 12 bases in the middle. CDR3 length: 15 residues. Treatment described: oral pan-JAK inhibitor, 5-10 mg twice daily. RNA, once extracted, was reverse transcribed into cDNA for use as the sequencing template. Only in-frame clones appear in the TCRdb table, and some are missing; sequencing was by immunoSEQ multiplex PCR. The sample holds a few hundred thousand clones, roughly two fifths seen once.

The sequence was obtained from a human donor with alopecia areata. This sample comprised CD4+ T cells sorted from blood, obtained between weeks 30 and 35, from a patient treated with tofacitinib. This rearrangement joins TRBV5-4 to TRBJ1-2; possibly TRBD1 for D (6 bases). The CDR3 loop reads CASSLSQTGNYGYTF. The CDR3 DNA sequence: TGTGCCAGCAGCTTGTCCCAAACAGGGAACTATGGCTACACCTTC.